Here is one T cell receptor beta chain with its context. The sample comes from a study of blood T cell repertoires in COVID-19. Background on the study: From the United States, Italy and Spain came samples of acute and convalescent COVID-19. T cells, B-cell-depleted T cells, or PBMCs supplied cDNA or gDNA.

In the original analysis: Nucleated cell counts were estimated from reference gene primer amplification. Using immunoSEQ multiplex PCR, the repertoire was profiled, and TCRdb retains in-frame clones only, with some absent. V and J calls and clone size come straight from that table; D and trimming were deduced from the DNA. The sample has under 150,000 clones, 84% seen once. Trimming took 6 bases from V and 4 from J; bases not matched to a gene: 7. The CDR3 extends over 14 amino acids. The germline V gene has CDR1 SNHLY and CDR2 FYNNEI. The sample comprised peripheral blood. This receptor was taken from a man aged 55 to 70 with acute or convalescent COVID-19. The chain recombines TRBV2 with TRBJ1-1, with TRBD1 matching over 8 bases. The CDR3 reads CASSGQGRATEAFF. The CDR3 nucleotides read TGTGCCAGCAGCGGACAGGGTCGCGCCACTGAAGCTTTCTTT.